The 17 T cell receptor beta chains reported below all come from one sample, sequenced in a study of CXCR3-negative and CXCR3-positive naive CD8 T cells. The libraries of TRB cDNA were prepared using 5' RACE with UMI labels. TCRdb re-called the 5' RACE reads, yielding one record per CDR3 amino acid sequence without DNA. This sample's table has about 130,000 distinct CDR3 sequences. Sample: naive CXCR3- CD8+ T cells from blood. Stated subset: CD45RO-CCR7+CD27+CD95- naive CD8+ T cells lacking CXCR3 (TNR3-). The origin of the receptors is a human donor in good health. Some clones in this sample may be carry-over from other donors' samples.

The J gene is TRBJ2-7, the V gene TRBV11-2. The CDR3 loop spans 11 amino acids. Germline assignment: CDR1 SGHAT and CDR2 FQNNGV. This chain's CDR3 is CASSLLNEHYF.

The chain employs TRBV6-5 and TRBJ2-2; TCRdb's assignment of TRBD1 cannot be checked, as there is no DNA. Germline V gene sequence: CDR1 MNHEY, CDR2 SVGAGI. The CDR3 contains 13 residues. The CDR3 sequence: CASSPRATGELFF.

The CDR3: CASSHRNEQFF. The chain couples TRBV3-1 to TRBJ2-1. Germline V CDR1 and CDR2: LGHDT, YNNKEL (reference sequence). The CDR3 is made up of 11 amino acids.

This rearrangement joins TRBV7-9 to TRBJ2-7; without DNA, the TCRdb call of TRBD2 cannot be checked. The germline CDR1 and CDR2 sequences are SEHNR and FQNEAQ (reference sequence). This CDR3 has 16 residues. The chain's CDR3 is CASSLSHRALGDEQYF.

V and J are TRBV20-1 and TRBJ2-5; the D call of TRBD1 rests on TCRdb alone, since no DNA is present to check it. Germline lookup yields CDR1 DFQATT and CDR2 SNEGSKA (reference sequence). The CDR3 spans 14 residues. CDR3 protein: CSASLRGTDGPQYF.

This chain joins TRBV20-1 and TRBJ2-1. This CDR3 is 14 amino acids long. Germline CDR1 and CDR2: DFQATT and SNEGSKA (reference sequence). The CDR3 region is CSAETGTPYNEQFF.

The V and J genes are TRBV10-3 and TRBJ2-7. Germline values: CDR1 ENHRY, CDR2 SYGVKD. This CDR3 region has 12 residues. This CDR3 is CASGEAPSEQYF.

This sequence joins TRBV28 and TRBJ2-3; TCRdb names TRBD1, which stays unverified in the absence of DNA. The germline gives CDR1 MDHEN, CDR2 SYDVKM. The CDR3 loop spans 15 amino acids. CDR3 sequence: CASSPRGSRADTQYF.

The chain recombines TRBV6-5 with TRBJ2-5; there is no DNA to check the TCRdb D call of TRBD1. The germline CDR1 and CDR2 sequences are MNHEY and SVGAGI. This CDR3 has 16 amino acids. This chain's CDR3 is CASSYSLTGDPETQYF.

The gene calls are TRBV28 and TRBJ1-5. Germline CDR1 reads MDHEN; CDR2 reads SYDVKM. The CDR3 totals 14 residues. CDR3: CASSSEGSNQPQHF. The full variable domain, its missing parts supplied by reference TRBV28 and TRBJ1-5, is DVKVTQSSRYLVKRTGEKVFLECVQDMDHENMFWYRQDPGLGLRLIYFSYDVKMKEKGDIPEGYSVSREKKERFSLILESASTNQTSMYLCASSSEGSNQPQHFGDGTRLSIL.

This chain uses TRBV7-2 with TRBJ2-1; TCRdb proposes TRBD2, but this gene call is untestable without DNA. The CDR3 runs 18 residues. CDR1 and CDR2 from the germline V gene are SGHTA and FQGNSA. The CDR3: CASSLALLAGGPGGEQFF.

The chain carries TRBV5-1 and TRBJ2-1; the D gene TCRdb calls, TRBD1, cannot be checked with no DNA. Per germline, CDR1 SGHRS and CDR2 YFSETQ. The CDR3 totals 13 residues. The CDR3 loop reads CASSYDSYNEQFF.

This chain connects TRBV5-1 to TRBJ2-1; TCRdb names TRBD1, which stays unverified in the absence of DNA. The V gene's germline CDR1 is SGHRS and CDR2 YFSETQ. The CDR3 runs to 14 residues. The CDR3 spells CASSPDRPGNEQFF.

This CDR3 reads CASSTPPPSGTPPAAYNEQFF. The chain joins TRBV11-2 to TRBJ2-1; lacking DNA, the TRBD2 call made by TCRdb goes unchecked. The CDR3 contains 21 residues. CDR1 is SGHAT, CDR2 FQNNGV, per germline.

This chain links TRBV29-1 with TRBJ2-7; TCRdb lists TRBD1, though no DNA is available to test this call. The CDR3 is 14 amino acids. CDR1 is SQVTM and CDR2 is ANQGSEA in the germline V gene. The CDR3 loop reads CSVEVRGSQYEQYF.

The genes are TRBV7-8 and TRBJ2-6; TCRdb indicates TRBD1, and absent DNA this call remains unverified. Germline CDR1 SGHVS, CDR2 FQNEAQ. The CDR3 is 17 residues long. The CDR3 reads CASSLVEGGSGANVLTF.

J is TRBJ1-2 and V is TRBV7-2; lacking DNA, the TRBD1 call made by TCRdb goes unchecked. Germline assignment: CDR1 SGHTA and CDR2 FQGNSA. The CDR3 consists of 13 residues. CDR3 residues: CASSVGGPSGYTF.